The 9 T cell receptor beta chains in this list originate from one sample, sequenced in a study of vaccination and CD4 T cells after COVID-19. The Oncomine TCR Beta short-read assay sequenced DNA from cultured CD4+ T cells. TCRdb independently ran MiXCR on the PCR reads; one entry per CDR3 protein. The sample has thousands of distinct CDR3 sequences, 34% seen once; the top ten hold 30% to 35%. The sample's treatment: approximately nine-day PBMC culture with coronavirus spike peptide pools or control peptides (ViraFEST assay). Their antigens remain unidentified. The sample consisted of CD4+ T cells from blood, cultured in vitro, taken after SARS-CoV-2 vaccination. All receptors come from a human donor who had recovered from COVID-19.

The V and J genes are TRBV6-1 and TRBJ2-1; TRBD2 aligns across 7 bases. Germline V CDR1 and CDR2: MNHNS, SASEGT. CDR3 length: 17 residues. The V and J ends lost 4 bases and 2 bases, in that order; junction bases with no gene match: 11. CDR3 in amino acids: CASSVSLAGDPYNEQFF. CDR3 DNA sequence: TGTGCCAGCAGTGTCTCGTTGGCGGGAGACCCCTACAATGAGCAGTTCTTC.

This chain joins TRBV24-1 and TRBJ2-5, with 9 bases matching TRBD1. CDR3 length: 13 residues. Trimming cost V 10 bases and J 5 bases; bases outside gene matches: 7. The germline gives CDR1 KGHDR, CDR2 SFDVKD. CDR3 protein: CATHRGLEETQYF. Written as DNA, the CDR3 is TGTGCCACGCACAGGGGGCTCGAGGAGACCCAGTACTTC.

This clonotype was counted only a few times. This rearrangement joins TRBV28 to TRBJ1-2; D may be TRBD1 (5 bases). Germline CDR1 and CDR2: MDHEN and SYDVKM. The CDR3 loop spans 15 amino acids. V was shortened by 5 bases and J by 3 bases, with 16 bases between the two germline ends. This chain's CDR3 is CASSQVQGRHYGYTF. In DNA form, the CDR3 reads TGTGCCAGCAGTCAGGTCCAGGGTAGGCACTATGGCTACACCTTC.

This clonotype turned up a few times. The CDR3 reads CASSEALWTGYTF. The CDR3 DNA sequence: TGTGCCAGCAGTGAAGCGTTATGGACAGGCTACACCTTC. The chain employs TRBV6-1 and TRBJ1-2; TRBD1 is a possible D gene (5 bases). The V and J ends lost 0 bases and 8 bases respectively, with 10 bases between them. CDR3 length: 13 amino acids. CDR1 is MNHNS and CDR2 is SASEGT in the germline V gene.

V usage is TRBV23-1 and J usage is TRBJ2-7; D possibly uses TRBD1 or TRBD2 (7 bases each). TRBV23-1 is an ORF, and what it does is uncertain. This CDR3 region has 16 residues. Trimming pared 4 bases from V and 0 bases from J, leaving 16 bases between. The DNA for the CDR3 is TGCGCCAGCAGTCCCCGACAGGGACTACCCTCCTACGAGCAGTACTTC. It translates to CASSPRQGLPSYEQYF.

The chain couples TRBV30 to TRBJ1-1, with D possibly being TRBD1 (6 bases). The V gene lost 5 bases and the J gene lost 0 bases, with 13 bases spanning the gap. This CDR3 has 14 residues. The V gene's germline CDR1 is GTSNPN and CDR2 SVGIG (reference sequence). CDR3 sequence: CAWSDSPMNTEAFF. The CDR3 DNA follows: TGTGCCTGGTCGGACAGCCCCATGAACACTGAAGCTTTCTTT.

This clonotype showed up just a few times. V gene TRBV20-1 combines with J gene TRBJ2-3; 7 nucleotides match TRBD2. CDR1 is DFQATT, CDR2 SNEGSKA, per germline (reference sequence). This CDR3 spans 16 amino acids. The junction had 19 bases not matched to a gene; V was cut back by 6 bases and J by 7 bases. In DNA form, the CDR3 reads TGCAGTGCCATGGGGGGGGTTGGGACTTTGCTCTATACGCAGTATTTT. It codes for CSAMGGVGTLLYTQYF.

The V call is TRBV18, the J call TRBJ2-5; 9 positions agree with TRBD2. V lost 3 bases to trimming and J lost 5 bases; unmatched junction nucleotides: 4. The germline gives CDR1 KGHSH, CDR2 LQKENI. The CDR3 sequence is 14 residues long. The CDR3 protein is CASSPGLAGETQYF. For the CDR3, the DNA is TGTGCCAGCTCACCGGGACTAGCAGGGGAGACCCAGTACTTC.

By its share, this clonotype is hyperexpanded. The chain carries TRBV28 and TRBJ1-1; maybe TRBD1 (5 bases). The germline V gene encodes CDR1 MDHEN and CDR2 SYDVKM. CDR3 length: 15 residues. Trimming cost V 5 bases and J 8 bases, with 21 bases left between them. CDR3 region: CASSTLGTASKEAFF. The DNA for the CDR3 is TGTGCCAGCAGTACCCTAGGGACGGCGAGCAAAGAAGCTTTCTTT. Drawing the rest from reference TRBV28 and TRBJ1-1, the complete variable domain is DVKVTQSSRYLVKRTGEKVFLECVQDMDHENMFWYRQDPGLGLRLIYFSYDVKMKEKGDIPEGYSVSREKKERFSLILESASTNQTSMYLCASSTLGTASKEAFFGQGTRLTVV.